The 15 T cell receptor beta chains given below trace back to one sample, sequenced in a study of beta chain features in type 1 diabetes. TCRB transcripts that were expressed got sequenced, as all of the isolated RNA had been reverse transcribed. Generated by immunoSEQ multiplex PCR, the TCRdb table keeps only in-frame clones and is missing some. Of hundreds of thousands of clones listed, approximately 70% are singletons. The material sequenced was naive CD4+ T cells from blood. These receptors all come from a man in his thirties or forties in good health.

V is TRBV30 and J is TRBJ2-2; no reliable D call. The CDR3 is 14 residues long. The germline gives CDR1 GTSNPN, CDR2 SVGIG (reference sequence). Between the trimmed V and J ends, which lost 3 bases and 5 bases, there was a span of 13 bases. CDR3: CAWRMWEVTGELFF. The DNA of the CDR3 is TGTGCCTGGAGAATGTGGGAAGTTACCGGGGAGCTGTTTTTT.

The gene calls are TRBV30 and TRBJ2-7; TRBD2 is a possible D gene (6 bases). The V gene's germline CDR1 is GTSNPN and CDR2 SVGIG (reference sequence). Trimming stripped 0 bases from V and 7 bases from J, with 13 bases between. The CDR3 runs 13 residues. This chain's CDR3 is CAWSVRREREQYF. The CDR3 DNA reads TGTGCCTGGAGTGTCCGGAGGGAGCGGGAGCAGTACTTC.

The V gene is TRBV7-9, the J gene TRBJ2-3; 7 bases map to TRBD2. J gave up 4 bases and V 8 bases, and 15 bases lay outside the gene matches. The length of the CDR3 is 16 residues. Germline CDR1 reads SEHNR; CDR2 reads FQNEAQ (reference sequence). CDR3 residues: CASRRLAGEGSDTQYF. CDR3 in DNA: TGTGCCAGCCGCCGACTAGCCGGGGAGGGGTCAGATACGCAGTATTTT.

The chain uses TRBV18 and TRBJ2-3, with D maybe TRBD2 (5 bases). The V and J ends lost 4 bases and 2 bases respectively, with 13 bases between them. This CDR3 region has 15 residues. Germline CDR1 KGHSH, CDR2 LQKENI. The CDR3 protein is CASSLLGIITDTQYF. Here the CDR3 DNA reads TGTGCCAGCTCACTGCTCGGGATCATCACAGATACGCAGTATTTT. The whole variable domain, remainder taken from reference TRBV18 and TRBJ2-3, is NAGVMQNPRHLVRRRGQEARLRCSPMKGHSHVYWYRQLPEEGLKFMVYLQKENIIDESGMPKERFSAEFPKEGPSILRIQQVVRGDSAAYFCASSLLGIITDTQYFGPGTRLTVL.

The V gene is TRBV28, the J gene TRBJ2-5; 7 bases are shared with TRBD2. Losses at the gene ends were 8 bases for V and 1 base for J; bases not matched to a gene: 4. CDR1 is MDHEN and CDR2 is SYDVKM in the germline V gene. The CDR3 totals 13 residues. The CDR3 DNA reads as TGTGCCAGCTGCGGCGGGGGCCAAGAGACCCAGTACTTC. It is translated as CASCGGGQETQYF.

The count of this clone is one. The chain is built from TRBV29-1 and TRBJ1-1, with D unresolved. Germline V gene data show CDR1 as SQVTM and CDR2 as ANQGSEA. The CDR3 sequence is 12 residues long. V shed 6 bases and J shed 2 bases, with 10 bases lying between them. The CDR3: CSVLQANTEAFF. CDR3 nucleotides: TGCAGCGTCCTGCAGGCCAACACTGAAGCTTTCTTT.

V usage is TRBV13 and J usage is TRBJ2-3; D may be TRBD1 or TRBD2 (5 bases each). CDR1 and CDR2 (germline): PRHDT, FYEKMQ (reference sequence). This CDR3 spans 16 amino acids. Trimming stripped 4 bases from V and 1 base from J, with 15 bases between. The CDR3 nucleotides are TGTGCCAGCAGCTACCCTACCGGGGCCCGCACAGATACGCAGTATTTT. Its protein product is CASSYPTGARTDTQYF. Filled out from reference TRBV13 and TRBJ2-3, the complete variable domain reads AAGVIQSPRHLIKEKRETATLKCYPIPRHDTVYWYQQGPGQDPQFLISFYEKMQSDKGSIPDRFSAQQFSDYHSELNMSSLELGDSALYFCASSYPTGARTDTQYFGPGTRLTVL.

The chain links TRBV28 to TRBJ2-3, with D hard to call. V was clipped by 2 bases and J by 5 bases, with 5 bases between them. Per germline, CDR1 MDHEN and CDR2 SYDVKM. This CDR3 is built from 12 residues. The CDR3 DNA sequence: TGTGCCAGCAGTTTAGAACGAGATACGCAGTATTTT. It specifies CASSLERDTQYF.

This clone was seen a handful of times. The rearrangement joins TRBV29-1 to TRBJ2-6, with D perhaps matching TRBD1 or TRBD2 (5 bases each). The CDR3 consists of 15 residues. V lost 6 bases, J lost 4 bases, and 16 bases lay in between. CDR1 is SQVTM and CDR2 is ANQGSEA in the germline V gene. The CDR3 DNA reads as TGCAGCGTGGAGGTTCAGGGCGGCGGGGCCAACGTCCTGACTTTC. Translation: CSVEVQGGGANVLTF. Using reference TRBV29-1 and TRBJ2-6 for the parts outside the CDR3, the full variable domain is SAVISQKPSRDICQRGTSLTIQCQVDSQVTMMFWYRQQPGQSLTLIATANQGSEATYESGFVIDKFPISRPNLTFSTLTVSNMSPEDSSIYLCSVEVQGGGANVLTFGAGSRLTVL.

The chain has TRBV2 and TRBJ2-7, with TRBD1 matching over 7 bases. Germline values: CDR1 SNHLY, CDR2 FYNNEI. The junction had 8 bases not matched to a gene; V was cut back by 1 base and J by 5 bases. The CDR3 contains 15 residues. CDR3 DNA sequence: TGTGCCAGCAGTGAAGGGCTAGGCAGGGGGAACGAGCAGTACTTC. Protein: CASSEGLGRGNEQYF.

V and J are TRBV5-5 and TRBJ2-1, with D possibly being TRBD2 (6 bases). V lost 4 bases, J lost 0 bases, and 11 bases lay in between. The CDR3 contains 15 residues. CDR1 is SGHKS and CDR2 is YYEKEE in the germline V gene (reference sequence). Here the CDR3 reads CASSVSGGSYNEQFF. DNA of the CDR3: TGTGCCAGCAGCGTTAGCGGAGGCTCCTACAATGAGCAGTTCTTC. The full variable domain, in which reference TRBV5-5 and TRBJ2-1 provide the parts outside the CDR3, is DAGVTQSPTHLIKTRGQQVTLRCSPISGHKSVSWYQQVLGQGPQFIFQYYEKEERGRGNFPDRFSARQFPNYSSELNVNALLLGDSALYLCASSVSGGSYNEQFFGPGTRLTVL.

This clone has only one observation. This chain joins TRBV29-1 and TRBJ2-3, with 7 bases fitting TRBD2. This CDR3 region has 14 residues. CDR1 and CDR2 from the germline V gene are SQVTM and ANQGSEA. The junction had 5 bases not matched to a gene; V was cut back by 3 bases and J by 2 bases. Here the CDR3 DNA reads TGCAGCGTTGAGCGGGCGGGAGCCACAGATACGCAGTATTTT. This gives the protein CSVERAGATDTQYF.

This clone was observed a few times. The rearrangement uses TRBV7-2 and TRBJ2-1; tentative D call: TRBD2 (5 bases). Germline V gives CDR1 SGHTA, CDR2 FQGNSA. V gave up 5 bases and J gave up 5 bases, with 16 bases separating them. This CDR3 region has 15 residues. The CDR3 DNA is TGTGCCAGCAGCGTGCGGGCGGGCGTAAACAATGAGCAGTTCTTC. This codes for CASSVRAGVNNEQFF.

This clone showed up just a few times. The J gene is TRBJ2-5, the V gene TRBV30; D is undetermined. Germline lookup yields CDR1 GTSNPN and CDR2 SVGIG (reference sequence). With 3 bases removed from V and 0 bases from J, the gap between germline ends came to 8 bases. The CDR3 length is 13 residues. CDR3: CAWSGWNQETQYF. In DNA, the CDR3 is TGTGCCTGGAGCGGATGGAACCAAGAGACCCAGTACTTC.

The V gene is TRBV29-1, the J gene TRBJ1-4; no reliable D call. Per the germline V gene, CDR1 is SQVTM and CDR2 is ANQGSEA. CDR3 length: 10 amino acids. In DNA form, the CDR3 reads TGCAGAGGGATCAGTGAAAAACTGTTTTTT. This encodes CRGISEKLFF.